This entry describes one T cell receptor beta chain. Its antigen is undetermined. This entry is derived from a study of OX40 agonist ivuxolimab in advanced cancers. Study context: Patients were given ivuxolimab, an antibody that agonizes OX40 (CD134). General study points: CD4+ and CD8+ T cells in blood underwent clonal expansion by week 6 at 0.1 to 3.0 mg/kg.

Profiled with immunoSEQ multiplex PCR; TCRdb holds only in-frame clones, not every one. The sample contains 90,000 to 100,000 clones, around 95% of which appear only once. The CDR3 sequence is 14 residues long. V was trimmed by 2 bases and J by 4 bases, leaving 11 bases between them. The V gene's germline CDR1 is MNHEY and CDR2 SVGAGI. The receptor was isolated from an adult with an advanced solid tumor such as melanoma, head and neck, liver or kidney cancer. The sequencing used CD4+ or CD8+ T cells sorted from blood, collected in a trial of the OX40 agonist ivuxolimab. This chain joins TRBV6-5 and TRBJ1-2; maybe TRBD1 (5 bases). CDR3 coding DNA: TGTGCCAGCAGTTACGGGCAGGGCCTCTATGGCTACACCTTC. This gives the protein CASSYGQGLYGYTF.